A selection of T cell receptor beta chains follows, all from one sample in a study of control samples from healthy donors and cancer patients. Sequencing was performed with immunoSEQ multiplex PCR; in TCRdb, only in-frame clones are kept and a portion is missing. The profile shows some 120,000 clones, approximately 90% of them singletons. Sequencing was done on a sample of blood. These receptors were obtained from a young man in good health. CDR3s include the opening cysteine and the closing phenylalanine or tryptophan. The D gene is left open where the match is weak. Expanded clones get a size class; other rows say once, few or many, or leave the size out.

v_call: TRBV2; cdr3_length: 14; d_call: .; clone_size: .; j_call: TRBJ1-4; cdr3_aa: CASSTWLRKEKLFF; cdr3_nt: TGTGCCAGCAGCACTTGGCTAAGAAAGGAAAAACTGTTTTTT
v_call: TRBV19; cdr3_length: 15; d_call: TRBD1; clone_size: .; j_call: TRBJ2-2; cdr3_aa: CASSDDRVGAGELFF; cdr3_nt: TGTGCCAGTAGTGACGACAGGGTGGGTGCCGGGGAGCTGTTTTTT
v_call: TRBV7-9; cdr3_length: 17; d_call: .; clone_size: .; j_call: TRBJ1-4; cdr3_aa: CASSLAFLGSTNEKLFF; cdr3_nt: TGTGCCAGCAGCTTAGCTTTCTTGGGTTCAACTAATGAAAAACTGTTTTTT
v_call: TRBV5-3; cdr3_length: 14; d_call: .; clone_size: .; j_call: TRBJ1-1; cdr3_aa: CARSLALMNTEAFF; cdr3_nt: TGTGCCAGAAGCTTGGCCCTAATGAACACTGAAGCTTTCTTT
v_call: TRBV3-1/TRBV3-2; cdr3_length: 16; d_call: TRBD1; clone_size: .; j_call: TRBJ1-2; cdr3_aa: CASSQDRTGVGYGYTF; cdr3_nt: TGTGCCAGCAGCCAAGACCGGACAGGGGTAGGGTATGGCTACACCTTC
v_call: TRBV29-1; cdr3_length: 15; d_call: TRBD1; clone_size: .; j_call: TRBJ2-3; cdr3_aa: CSVEDYRGRTDTQYF; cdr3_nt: TGCAGCGTTGAGGACTACAGGGGGCGCACAGATACGCAGTATTTT
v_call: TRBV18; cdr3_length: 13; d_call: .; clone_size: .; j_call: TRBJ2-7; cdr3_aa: CASSPLDRYEQYF; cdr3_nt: TGTGCCAGCTCACCACTTGACAGATACGAGCAGTACTTC
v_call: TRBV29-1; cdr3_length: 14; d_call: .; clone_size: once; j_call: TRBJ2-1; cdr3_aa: CSVVPRDTYNEQFF; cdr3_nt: TGCAGCGTTGTACCCAGGGACACCTACAATGAGCAGTTCTTC
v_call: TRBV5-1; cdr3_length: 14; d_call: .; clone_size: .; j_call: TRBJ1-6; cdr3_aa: CASSSGGANSPLHF; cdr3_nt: TGCGCCAGCAGCTCTGGGGGAGCAAATTCACCCCTCCACTTT
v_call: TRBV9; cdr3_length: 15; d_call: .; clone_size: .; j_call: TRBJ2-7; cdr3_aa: CASSVEGVSVDEQYF; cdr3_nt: TGTGCCAGCAGCGTAGAGGGAGTCAGTGTTGACGAGCAGTACTTC
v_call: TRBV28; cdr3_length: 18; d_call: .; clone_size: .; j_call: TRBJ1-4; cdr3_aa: CASSLFLQVRGLNEKLFF; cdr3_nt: TGTGCCAGCAGTTTATTTCTCCAGGTGCGAGGGCTTAATGAAAAACTGTTTTTT
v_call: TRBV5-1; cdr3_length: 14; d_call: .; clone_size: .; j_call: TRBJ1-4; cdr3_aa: CASSVQGSNEKLFF; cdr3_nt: TGCGCCAGCAGCGTGCAGGGGTCTAATGAAAAACTGTTTTTT
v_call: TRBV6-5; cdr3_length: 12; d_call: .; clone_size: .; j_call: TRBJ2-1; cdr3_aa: CASSYSNDEQFF; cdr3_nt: TGTGCCAGCAGTTACTCGAACGATGAGCAGTTCTTC
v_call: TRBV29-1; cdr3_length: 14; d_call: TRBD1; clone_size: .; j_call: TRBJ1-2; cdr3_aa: CSVESSQGDYGYTF; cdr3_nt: TGCAGCGTTGAATCGTCGCAGGGGGATTATGGCTACACCTTC
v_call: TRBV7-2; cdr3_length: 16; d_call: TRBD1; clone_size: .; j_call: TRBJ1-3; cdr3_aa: CASSLAWTGAGNTIYF; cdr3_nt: TGTGCCAGCAGCTTAGCCTGGACAGGGGCTGGAAACACCATATATTTT
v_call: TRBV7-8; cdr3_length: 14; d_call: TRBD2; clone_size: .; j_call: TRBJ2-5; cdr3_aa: CASSDLAGGETQYF; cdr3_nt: TGTGCCAGCAGCGACCTAGCGGGGGGGGAGACCCAGTACTTC
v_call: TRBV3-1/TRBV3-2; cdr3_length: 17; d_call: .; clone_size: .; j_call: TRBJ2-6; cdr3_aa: CASSPLDRNSGANVLTF; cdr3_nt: TGTGCCAGCAGCCCTCTTGACAGGAACTCTGGGGCCAACGTCCTGACTTTC
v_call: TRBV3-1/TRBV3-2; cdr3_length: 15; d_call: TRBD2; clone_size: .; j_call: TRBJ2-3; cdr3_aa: CASSQIAGGADTQYF; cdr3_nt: TGTGCCAGCAGCCAAATAGCGGGGGGGGCAGATACGCAGTATTTT
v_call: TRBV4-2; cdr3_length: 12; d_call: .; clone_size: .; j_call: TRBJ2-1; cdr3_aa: CASSQGVSEQFF; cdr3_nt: TGTGCCAGCAGCCAAGGAGTTTCTGAGCAGTTCTTC
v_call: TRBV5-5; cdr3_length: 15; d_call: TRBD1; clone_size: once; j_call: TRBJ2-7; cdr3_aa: CASINYRGPYAKQYF; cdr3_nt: TGTGCCAGTATAAATTATAGGGGGCCATATGCAAAGCAGTACTTC
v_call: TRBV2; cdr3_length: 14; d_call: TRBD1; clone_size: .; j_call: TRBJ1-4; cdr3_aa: CASAKQDRNEKLFF; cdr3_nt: TGTGCCAGCGCAAAGCAGGACAGGAATGAAAAACTGTTTTTT
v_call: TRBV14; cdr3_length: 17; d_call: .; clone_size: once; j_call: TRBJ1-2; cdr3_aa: CASSQTVRTGPLVGYTF; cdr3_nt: TGTGCCAGCAGCCAAACGGTTAGGACGGGCCCCTTGGTTGGCTACACCTTC
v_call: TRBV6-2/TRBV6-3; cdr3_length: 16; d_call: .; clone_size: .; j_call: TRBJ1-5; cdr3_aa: CASSSSTVLGNQPQHF; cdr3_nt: .
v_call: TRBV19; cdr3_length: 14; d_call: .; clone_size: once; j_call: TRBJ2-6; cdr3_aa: CASSSGSGANVLTF; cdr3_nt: TGTGCCAGTAGTAGCGGCTCTGGGGCCAACGTCCTGACTTTC
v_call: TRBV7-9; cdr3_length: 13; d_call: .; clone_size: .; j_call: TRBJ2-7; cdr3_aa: CASSSPPDYEQYF; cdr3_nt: TGTGCCAGCAGCTCCCCGCCCGACTACGAGCAGTACTTC
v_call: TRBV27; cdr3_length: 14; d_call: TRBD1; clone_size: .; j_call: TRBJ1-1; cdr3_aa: CASRKDRANTEAFF; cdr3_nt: TGTGCCAGCAGGAAGGACAGGGCGAACACTGAAGCTTTCTTT
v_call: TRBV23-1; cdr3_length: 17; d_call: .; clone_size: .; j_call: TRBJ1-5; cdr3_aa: CASSQEGRSNSNQPQHF; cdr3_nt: TGCGCCAGCAGTCAAGAAGGACGGTCGAATAGCAATCAGCCCCAGCATTTT
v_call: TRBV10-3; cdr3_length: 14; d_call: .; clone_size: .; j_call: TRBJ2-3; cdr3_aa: CALGIGESTDTQYF; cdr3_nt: TGTGCCCTCGGGATCGGAGAGAGCACAGATACGCAGTATTTT
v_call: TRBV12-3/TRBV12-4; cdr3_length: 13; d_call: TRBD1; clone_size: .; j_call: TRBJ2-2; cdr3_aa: CASSLRGTGELFF; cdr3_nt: TGTGCCAGCAGCCTCAGGGGGACCGGGGAGCTGTTTTTT
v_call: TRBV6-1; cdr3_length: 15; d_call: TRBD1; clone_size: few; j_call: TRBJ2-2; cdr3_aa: CASSEGTGDTGELFF; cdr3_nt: TGTGCCAGCAGTGAAGGGACAGGGGACACCGGGGAGCTGTTTTTT
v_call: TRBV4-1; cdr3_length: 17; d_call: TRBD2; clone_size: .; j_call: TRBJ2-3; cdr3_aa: CASSPGLAGTSTDTQYF; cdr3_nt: TGCGCCAGCAGCCCCGGACTAGCGGGAACTAGCACAGATACGCAGTATTTT
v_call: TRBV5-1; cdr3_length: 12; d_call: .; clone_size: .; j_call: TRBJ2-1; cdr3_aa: CASSLEYNEQFF; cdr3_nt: TGCGCCAGCAGCTTGGAGTACAATGAGCAGTTCTTC
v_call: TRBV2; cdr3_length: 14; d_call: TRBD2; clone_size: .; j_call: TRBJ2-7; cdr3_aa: CASLPTSGAYEQYF; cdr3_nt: TGTGCCAGCCTACCGACTAGCGGGGCCTACGAGCAGTACTTC
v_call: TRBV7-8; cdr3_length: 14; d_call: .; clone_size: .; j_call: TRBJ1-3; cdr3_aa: CASGLTSSGNTIYF; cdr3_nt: TGTGCCAGCGGACTGACATCCTCTGGAAACACCATATATTTT
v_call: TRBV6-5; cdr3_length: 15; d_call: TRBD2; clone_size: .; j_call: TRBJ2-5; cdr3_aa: CASRVLGGGQETQYF; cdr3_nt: TGTGCCAGCAGGGTTCTGGGCGGGGGCCAAGAGACCCAGTACTTC
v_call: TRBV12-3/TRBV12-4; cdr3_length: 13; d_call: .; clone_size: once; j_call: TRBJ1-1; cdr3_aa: CASSLGANTEAFF; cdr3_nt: TGTGCCAGCAGTTTAGGAGCGAACACTGAAGCTTTCTTT
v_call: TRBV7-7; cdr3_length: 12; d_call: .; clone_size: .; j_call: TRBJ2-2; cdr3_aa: CASSRDTGELFF; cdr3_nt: TGTGCCAGCAGCCGCGACACCGGGGAGCTGTTTTTT
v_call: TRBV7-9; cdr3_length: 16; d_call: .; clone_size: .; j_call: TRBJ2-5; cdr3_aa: CASSLFRGPTRETQYF; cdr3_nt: TGTGCCAGCAGCTTATTCAGGGGCCCTACAAGAGAGACCCAGTACTTC